Listed here are 17 T cell receptor beta chains from one sample, sequenced in a study of Ad26.COV2.S vaccination and SARS-CoV-2 variants. The treatment was: some 19 received Ad26.COV2.S at low or high dose, single or two shots; several received placebo; per-sample allocation not given. Samples were taken on day 63 after the first vaccine or placebo injection. Some clones are missing from TCRdb's copy, which holds only in-frame ones; the method was immunoSEQ multiplex PCR. The data hold under 550,000 clones, with around 90% observed a single time. Source: peripheral blood, taken in a trial of Ad26.COV2.S vaccine versus placebo. The origin of the receptors is a person between 18 and 65 years old who received the Ad26.COV2.S COVID-19 vaccine or a placebo.

The rearrangement uses TRBV5-1 and TRBJ2-7; 10 bases line up with TRBD1. J lost 2 bases, V lost 4 bases, and 3 bases had no gene match. Germline CDR1 reads SGHRS; CDR2 reads YFSETQ. The CDR3 loop spans 14 amino acids. The CDR3 nucleotides read TGCGCCAGCAGCGGGGGACAGGGGACCTACGAGCAGTACTTC. Its protein is CASSGGQGTYEQYF.

The chain is built from TRBV29-1 and TRBJ2-1; TRBD2 matches at 7 bases. The germline gives CDR1 SQVTM, CDR2 ANQGSEA. The CDR3 consists of 16 residues. With V trimmed by 1 base and J by 1 base, 7 bases remained unmatched. The CDR3 sequence: CSVEGLAEISYNEQFF. DNA for the CDR3: TGCAGCGTTGAAGGCCTAGCGGAGATATCCTACAATGAGCAGTTCTTC.

This chain links TRBV28 with TRBJ1-2; possible D gene TRBD1, 6 bases. The CDR3 sequence is 14 residues long. V lost 5 bases, J lost 2 bases, and 12 bases lay in between. Germline V gene lookup returns CDR1 MDHEN and CDR2 SYDVKM. The CDR3 sequence: CASSRRQGNYGYTF. CDR3 in DNA: TGTGCCAGCAGTCGACGTCAGGGGAACTATGGCTACACCTTC.

This chain connects TRBV7-2 to TRBJ1-2; 9 bases are a match to TRBD1. Trimming took 6 bases from V and 8 from J; bases not matched to a gene: 7. The CDR3 length is 13 residues. CDR1 and CDR2 (germline): SGHTA, FQGNSA. CDR3 sequence (DNA): TGTGCCAGCAGGGAACAGGGGGCCGGGGGCTACACCTTC. Its translation: CASREQGAGGYTF.

This clone was observed once. The chain recombines TRBV6-5 with TRBJ1-5, with 10 bases lining up with TRBD1. This CDR3 is built from 14 residues. Germline V CDR1 and CDR2: MNHEY, SVGAGI. The J segment lost 3 bases and the V segment lost 8 bases, leaving 4 bases of the junction unmatched. CDR3 sequence: CASAGTGVNQPQHF. The CDR3 nucleotides are TGTGCCAGCGCCGGGACAGGGGTCAATCAGCCCCAGCATTTT.

The chain joins TRBV20-1 to TRBJ1-2; D uncertain. The germline CDR1 and CDR2 sequences are DFQATT and SNEGSKA (reference sequence). V was cut by 3 bases and J by 6 bases, with 2 bases left in between. This CDR3 contains 9 residues. The CDR3 region is CSASDGYTF. CDR3 in DNA: TGCAGTGCTAGTGATGGCTACACCTTC.

The chain uses TRBV19 and TRBJ2-7; 8 bases agree with TRBD1. With 6 bases clipped from V and 4 bases from J, the junction kept 5 bases outside the gene matches. The CDR3 contains 13 residues. The germline V gene encodes CDR1 LNHDA and CDR2 SQIVND (reference sequence). The CDR3 coding sequence is TGTGCCAGTAGCCCGGGACAGGTTTACGAGCAGTACTTC. Protein sequence: CASSPGQVYEQYF.

The rearrangement links TRBV9 to TRBJ1-4; no firm D call. Germline CDR1 SGDLS, CDR2 YYNGEE. V shed 0 bases and J shed 6 bases, with 9 bases lying between them. The CDR3 is made up of 14 amino acids. The CDR3 DNA is TGTGCCAGCAGCGTAGGGGAGCGCGATGAAAAACTGTTTTTT. Translated, it gives CASSVGERDEKLFF.

Worth noting for this clone: The same CDR3 also results from other DNA sequences found in this sample. The chain uses TRBV15 and TRBJ2-7; the D gene is possibly TRBD2 (6 bases). V was trimmed by 5 bases and J by 0 bases, leaving 8 bases between them. The CDR3 runs 13 residues. Germline loops: CDR1 LNHNV, CDR2 YYDKDF (reference sequence). CDR3 nucleotides: TGTGCCACCAGCCGGGACTTCTCCTACGAGCAGTACTTC. It encodes CATSRDFSYEQYF.

The V and J genes are TRBV28 and TRBJ2-7, with D possibly matching TRBD2 (6 bases). Deletions cut 8 bases from V and 1 base from J, with 12 bases between. The germline CDR1 and CDR2 sequences are MDHEN and SYDVKM. This CDR3 region has 13 residues. This chain's CDR3 is CASGGSPSYEQYF. The CDR3, as DNA: TGTGCCAGCGGGGGGTCTCCATCCTACGAGCAGTACTTC.

V usage is TRBV7-2 and J usage is TRBJ2-3, with TRBD2 identical over 7 bases. The CDR3 length is 13 residues. CDR1 and CDR2 from the germline V gene are SGHTA and FQGNSA. Unmatched junction bases numbered 8, after V lost 4 bases and J lost 10 bases. DNA for the CDR3: TGTGCCAGCAGCTCTCACCAGGGAGGGGCGCAGTATTTT. The encoded protein is CASSSHQGGAQYF.

This clone was counted a single time. This rearrangement joins TRBV5-1 to TRBJ2-2, with TRBD1 as a possible D gene (6 bases). This CDR3 has 15 amino acids. Germline V gene lookup returns CDR1 SGHRS and CDR2 YFSETQ. V lost 3 bases and J 8 bases, leaving 17 bases between the germline ends. The CDR3 nucleotides are TGCGCCAGCAGCTGGACAGTTCCGGGCCCTGGGGAGCTGTTTTTT. Residues: CASSWTVPGPGELFF. Looking up the rest from reference TRBV5-1 and TRBJ2-2 gives the full variable domain: KAGVTQTPRYLIKTRGQQVTLSCSPISGHRSVSWYQQTPGQGLQFLFEYFSETQRNKGNFPGRFSGRQFSNSRSEMNVSTLELGDSALYLCASSWTVPGPGELFFGEGSRLTVL.

This chain uses TRBV5-6 with TRBJ2-5; D ambiguous. Germline CDR1 reads SGHDT; CDR2 reads YYEEEE. CDR3 size: 14 residues. V dropped 4 bases and J dropped 4 bases, with 14 bases sitting between them. CDR3 sequence reads: CASSPRTPGETQYF. Written as DNA, the CDR3 is TGTGCCAGCAGCCCCCGGACCCCGGGAGAGACCCAGTACTTC.

The chain joins TRBV7-2 to TRBJ1-1, with 7 nucleotides matching TRBD1. The length of the CDR3 is 15 residues. With 0 bases clipped from V and 1 base from J, the junction kept 2 bases outside the gene matches. Per the germline V gene, CDR1 is SGHTA and CDR2 is FQGNSA. The CDR3 nucleotides read TGTGCCAGCAGCTTAGCGAGGACAGGGAACACTGAAGCTTTCTTT. Translation gives CASSLARTGNTEAFF. Full variable domain (outside the CDR3, taken from reference TRBV7-2 and TRBJ1-1): GAGVSQSPSNKVTEKGKDVELRCDPISGHTALYWYRQSLGQGLEFLIYFQGNSAPDKSGLPSDRFSAERTGGSVSTLTIQRTQQEDSAVYLCASSLARTGNTEAFFGQGTRLTVV.

The genes are TRBV28 and TRBJ2-2; D not certain. V was shortened by 8 bases and J by 6 bases, with 10 bases between the two germline ends. The CDR3 sequence is 12 residues long. Germline lookup yields CDR1 MDHEN and CDR2 SYDVKM. CDR3 sequence (DNA): TGTGCCAGCGAAGTTGGTCCCGGGGAGCTGTTTTTT. It translates to CASEVGPGELFF.

This clone was found once. CDR3 region: CASSLGNRGYTEAFF. CDR3 bases: TGTGCCAGCAGCTTGGGAAACAGGGGATACACTGAAGCTTTCTTT. The chain carries TRBV5-5 and TRBJ1-1, with 7 bases matching TRBD1. This CDR3 spans 15 amino acids. CDR1 and CDR2 from the germline V gene are SGHKS and YYEKEE (reference sequence). Trimming at V came to 0 bases and at J to 3 bases, leaving 5 bases not matched to a gene.

This chain uses TRBV19 with TRBJ1-2, with a possible D match to TRBD1 (6 bases). This CDR3 contains 12 residues. Germline V gene sequence: CDR1 LNHDA, CDR2 SQIVND (reference sequence). V lost 4 bases and J lost 6, with 9 bases in between. CDR3 region: CASSTRGNGYTF. The CDR3 DNA sequence: TGTGCCAGTAGTACCAGGGGTAATGGCTACACCTTC.